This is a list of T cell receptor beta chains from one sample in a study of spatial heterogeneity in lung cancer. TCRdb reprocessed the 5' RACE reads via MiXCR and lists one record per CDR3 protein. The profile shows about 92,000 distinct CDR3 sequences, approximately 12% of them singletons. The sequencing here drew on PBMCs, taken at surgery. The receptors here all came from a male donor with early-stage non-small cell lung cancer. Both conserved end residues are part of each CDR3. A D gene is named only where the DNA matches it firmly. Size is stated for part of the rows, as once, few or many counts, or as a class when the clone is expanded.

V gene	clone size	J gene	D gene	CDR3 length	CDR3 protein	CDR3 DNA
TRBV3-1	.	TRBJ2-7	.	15	CASSQGLSYSYEQYF	TGTGCCAGCAGCCAAGGCTTAAGCTACTCCTACGAGCAGTACTTC
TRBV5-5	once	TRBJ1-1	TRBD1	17	CASSSGTGVTMNTEAFF	TGTGCCAGCAGCAGCGGGACAGGGGTAACTATGAACACTGAAGCTTTCTTT
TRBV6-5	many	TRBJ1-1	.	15	CASSYSIQWNTEAFF	TGTGCCAGCAGTTACTCGATCCAGTGGAACACTGAAGCTTTCTTT
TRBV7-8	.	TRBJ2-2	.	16	CASSGETGPNTGELFF	TGTGCCAGCAGCGGAGAGACGGGTCCGAACACCGGGGAGCTGTTTTTT
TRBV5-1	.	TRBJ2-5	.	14	CASTTLGIQETQYF	TGCGCCAGCACCACCTTGGGGATCCAAGAGACCCAGTACTTC
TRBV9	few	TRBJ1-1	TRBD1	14	CASSDRGRSTEAFF	TGTGCCAGCAGTGACAGGGGGCGAAGCACTGAAGCTTTCTTT
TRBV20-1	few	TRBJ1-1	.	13	CSAPKPGATEAFF	TGCAGTGCCCCAAAACCAGGGGCGACTGAAGCTTTCTTT
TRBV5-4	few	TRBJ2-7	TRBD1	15	CASSYVDRGLYEQYF	TGTGCCAGCAGCTACGTAGACAGGGGGCTCTACGAGCAGTACTTC
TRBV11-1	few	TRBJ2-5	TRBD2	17	CASSWGLAGELQETQYF	TGTGCCAGCAGCTGGGGACTAGCGGGAGAACTACAAGAGACCCAGTACTTC
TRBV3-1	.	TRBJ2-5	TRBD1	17	CASSRAIRRDRKETQYF	TGTGCCAGCAGCCGAGCCATCCGCCGGGACAGGAAAGAGACCCAGTACTTC